The 5 T cell receptor beta chains listed next were all sequenced from one sample in a study of early T cells in non-severe SARS-CoV-2 infection. TCRdb passed the 5' RACE reads through MiXCR, listing each CDR3 protein once. The table has roughly 55,000 distinct CDR3 sequences, 15% seen once. Sequenced material: whole blood, taken at baseline. The receptors derive from an adult who was a healthcare worker with PCR-confirmed SARS-CoV-2 infection or an uninfected control (not recorded which).

This clonotype is termed medium-sized. The chain employs TRBV4-1 and TRBJ1-4; D not certain. Trimming left V 4 bases short and J 0 bases short, with 12 bases between. This CDR3 comprises 16 residues. Germline loops: CDR1 MGHRA, CDR2 YSYEKL. CDR3 bases: TGCGCCAGCAGCCGACACGCTGTATCAACTAATGAAAAACTGTTTTTT. Protein: CASSRHAVSTNEKLFF.

DNA for the CDR3: TGCGCCAGCAGTGTAAACACGGGCACTGAAGCTTTCTTT. Its translation is CASSVNTGTEAFF. The chain carries TRBV10-2 and TRBJ1-1; D unresolved. The ends were cut back, 4 bases at V and 4 bases at J, with 10 bases in the middle. Germline V gives CDR1 WSHSY, CDR2 SAAADI. The CDR3 consists of 13 residues.

The CDR3 here is CSVVGRDSYEQYF. For the CDR3, the DNA is TGCAGCGTTGTAGGCAGGGACTCCTACGAGCAGTACTTC. The rearrangement uses TRBV29-1 and TRBJ2-7; D perhaps matches TRBD1 (5 bases). This CDR3 has 13 amino acids. V lost 4 bases and J lost 0, with 10 bases in between. From germline, CDR1 is SQVTM and CDR2 ANQGSEA.

In this sample, this clonotype turned up many times. This rearrangement joins TRBV12-3 or TRBV12-4 to TRBJ1-2; maybe TRBD1 (6 bases). Trimming cost V 4 bases and J 7 bases, with 7 bases left between them. The length of the CDR3 is 11 residues. The CDR3 is CASSSRGGYTF. Written as DNA, the CDR3 is TGTGCCAGCAGTTCCAGGGGTGGCTACACCTTC.

This clonotype appeared a few times. J is TRBJ1-2 and V is TRBV7-6; TRBD1 matches at 7 bases. Germline CDR1 is SGHVS and CDR2 is FNYEAQ. The CDR3 sequence is 13 residues long. Trimming took 10 bases from V and 2 from J; bases not matched to a gene: 7. CDR3 in DNA: TGTGCCACCGGGGGAGGGGGCAACTATGGCTACACCTTC. It is translated as CATGGGGNYGYTF.